This T cell receptor (beta chain) was observed in a study of OX40 agonist ivuxolimab in advanced cancers. Study results and caveats: Expanded peripheral T cell antigen specificity was not determined. CD8+ T cells were the subset that, on average, had more expanded clones than CD4+.

Concerning this clone: Its matching antigen is unknown.

This CDR3 contains 8 residues. Germline CDR1 reads DFQATT; CDR2 reads SNEGSKA (reference sequence). Measured with immunoSEQ multiplex PCR; TCRdb has only the in-frame clones, and not every one. Of fewer than 90,000 clones listed, roughly nine tenths are singletons. The sequencing used CD4+ or CD8+ T cells sorted from blood, collected in a trial of the OX40 agonist ivuxolimab. J is TRBJ1-1 and V is TRBV20-1; no firm D call. The clonotype comes from an adult with an advanced solid tumor such as melanoma, head and neck, liver or kidney cancer. CDR3 coding DNA: TGCAGGGGAGCTGAAGCTTTCTTT. Translating gives CRGAEAFF.